There are a few counts of the clone carrying this T cell receptor gamma chain. What it recognizes is unknown. Sequences come from RNA converted to cDNA by reverse transcription. The CDR3 regions were amplified by multiplex PCR from V-gene primers to a constant-region primer. TCRdb re-called the multiplex PCR reads via CATT. Here the sample spans about 27,000 gamma-chain clones, roughly a fifth being singletons. This specimen belongs to a study of Vδ1+ human thymocytes. Findings and caveats of the study: Thymic TRG and TRD repertoires appeared highly polyclonal, with Gaussian CDR3 length distributions.

CDR3 length: 14 amino acids. J was trimmed by 4 bases and V by 3 bases; bases with no gene match: 5. Germline CDR1 and CDR2: GITISATS and ISYDGTV (reference sequence). The receptor comes from a boy younger than two who had congenital heart surgery. Sequences were obtained from Vdelta1+ gamma-delta thymocytes from the thymus. Subset reported: FACS-sorted CD3+ TCRalphabeta- TCRVdelta1+ TCRVdelta2- thymocytes. The rearrangement joins TRGV9 to TRGJP2. This CDR3 is CALWERNSDWIKTF. The CDR3 DNA reads TGTGCCTTGTGGGAGAGAAATAGTGATTGGATCAAGACGTTT.